Sequencing of this TCR beta chain was carried out in a study of PD-1 blockade in mismatch repair-deficient tumors. Findings of the study overall: After pembrolizumab, tumor-resident clones rose rapidly, then generally contracted before radiologic responses.

The table lists this clone with a few counts. Its antigen is unidentified. Only in-frame clones appear in the TCRdb table, and some are missing; sequencing was by immunoSEQ multiplex PCR. The table shows some 48,000 clones, with 81% occurring only once. The length of the CDR3 is 15 residues. J gave up 2 bases and V 4 bases, and 8 bases lay outside the gene matches. The germline V gene encodes CDR1 MGHRA and CDR2 YSYEKL. TCR sequencing covered a few patients who responded to pembrolizumab. This sequence originates from an adult with mismatch repair-deficient cancer. The J gene is TRBJ2-7, the V gene TRBV4-1; 7 positions match TRBD1. This specimen was peripheral blood, taken about 4.5 months after starting pembrolizumab. The CDR3 protein is CASSRTGEITYEQYF. DNA of the CDR3: TGCGCCAGCAGCCGAACAGGGGAGATAACCTACGAGCAGTACTTC.